A selection of T cell receptor beta chains follows, all from one sample in a study of T-cell memory formation after mild COVID-19. MiXCR, applied by TCRdb to the 5' RACE reads, yields one record per CDR3 protein. Of about 47,000 distinct CDR3 sequences in the sample, 8.5% to 10% were seen once. The sample was PBMCs or a T cell subset sorted from them (not recorded which). These receptors all stem from an adult woman who had mild COVID-19 (a few samples of this study predate the infection). Cell type and time point are not known. Both conserved end residues are part of each CDR3. D genes are given only for firm matches. The size field is filled for only some rows; it gives once, few, many or a size class.

cdr3_aa,cdr3_nt,clone_size,d_call,v_call,j_call
CATSDWRGLTGELIF,TGTGCCACCAGTGATTGGAGGGGGCTGACCGGGGAGCTGATTTTT,-,-,TRBV24-1,TRBJ2-2
CATSETEVGWADTQYF,TGTGCCACCAGTGAGACCGAAGTAGGGTGGGCAGATACGCAGTATTTT,many,-,TRBV24-1,TRBJ2-3
CASSPTSGGVRETQYF,TGTGCCAGCAGCCCTACTAGCGGGGGGGTCCGGGAGACCCAGTACTTC,few,TRBD2,TRBV7-8,TRBJ2-5
CASSYSEEPTDTQYF,TGTGCCAGCAGTTACTCGGAGGAGCCCACAGATACGCAGTATTTT,few,-,TRBV6-2/TRBV6-3,TRBJ2-3
CATSDSRQGSADTQYF,TGTGCCACCAGTGATTCAAGACAGGGTAGCGCAGATACGCAGTATTTT,many,TRBD1,TRBV24-1,TRBJ2-3
CASQRKVSNQPQHF,TGTGCCTCCCAAAGGAAGGTGAGCAATCAGCCCCAGCATTTT,-,-,TRBV2,TRBJ1-5
CSARDGDRAAYNEQFF,TGCAGTGCTAGAGATGGTGACAGGGCGGCCTACAATGAGCAGTTCTTC,-,TRBD1,TRBV20-1,TRBJ2-1
CASSLVVAEAFF,TGTGCCAGCAGCTTAGTGGTCGCTGAAGCTTTCTTT,-,-,TRBV7-2,TRBJ1-1
CASSLLAGAPSYEQYF,TGTGCCAGCAGTCTCCTAGCGGGAGCGCCATCCTACGAGCAGTACTTC,many,TRBD2,TRBV7-9,TRBJ2-7
CASSRERETQYF,TGCGCCAGCAGCCGTGAAAGAGAGACCCAGTACTTC,many,-,TRBV5-1,TRBJ2-5
CSSWTSGEETQYF,TGCAGTTCTTGGACTAGCGGTGAAGAGACCCAGTACTTC,medium-sized,TRBD2,TRBV29-1,TRBJ2-5
CASSLELGLKPYEQYF,TGTGCCAGCAGCTTAGAGCTGGGCTTAAAACCCTACGAGCAGTACTTC,many,-,TRBV7-2,TRBJ2-7
CASSVAGGETQYF,TGTGCCAGCAGCGTAGCGGGAGGCGAGACCCAGTACTTC,-,TRBD2,TRBV7-9,TRBJ2-5
CSARGAASGTGSSYEQYF,TGCAGTGCTAGAGGGGCGGCTAGCGGAACGGGGAGCTCCTACGAGCAGTACTTC,few,TRBD2,TRBV20-1,TRBJ2-7
CASCRDNSNQPQHF,TGTGCCAGCTGCCGGGACAATAGCAATCAGCCCCAGCATTTT,few,-,TRBV6-5,TRBJ1-5
CASSPLSGGDNEQFF,TGTGCCAGCAGCCCCCTTAGCGGGGGGGACAATGAGCAGTTCTTC,many,TRBD2,TRBV7-7,TRBJ2-1
CASSRRTGSNQPQHF,TGCGCCAGCAGCCGAAGGACAGGAAGCAATCAGCCCCAGCATTTT,-,TRBD1,TRBV4-1,TRBJ1-5
CASSQDDRDEQYF,TGTGCCAGCAGCCAAGATGACAGGGACGAGCAGTACTTC,-,TRBD1,TRBV3-1,TRBJ2-7
CSARGTGSSGANVLTF,TGCAGTGCTAGGGGGACAGGGAGCTCTGGGGCCAACGTCCTGACTTTC,few,TRBD1,TRBV20-1,TRBJ2-6
CASSLIGTHLGNTEAFF,TGCGCCAGCAGCTTGATCGGGACCCATCTAGGGAACACTGAAGCTTTCTTT,-,-,TRBV5-1,TRBJ1-1
CSASRRNQTQHF,TGCAGTGCCTCAAGGCGGAATCAGACCCAGCATTTT,-,-,TRBV20-1,TRBJ1-5
CASSLALGGAQYF,TGTGCCAGCAGCTTAGCGTTGGGCGGGGCGCAGTACTTC,many,-,TRBV7-6,TRBJ2-7
CASSFAGGLAKNIQYF,TGTGCCAGCAGTTTCGCAGGGGGCTTAGCCAAAAACATTCAGTACTTC,many,TRBD1,TRBV12-3/TRBV12-4,TRBJ2-4
CAWTVLGGTGHPQHF,TGTGCCTGGACCGTACTGGGGGGGACAGGACATCCCCAGCATTTT,-,TRBD1,TRBV30,TRBJ1-5
CASSPPGPTISSGANVLTF,TGTGCCAGCAGCCCGCCGGGCCCAACTATCTCATCTGGGGCCAACGTCCTGACTTTC,many,-,TRBV28,TRBJ2-6
CASSFLGGGWEEKLFF,TGTGCCAGCAGCTTCCTAGGAGGGGGCTGGGAGGAAAAACTGTTTTTT,few,TRBD1,TRBV7-2,TRBJ1-4
CASSDSNRDVLGNYGYTF,TGTGCCAGCAGTGATTCCAACAGGGACGTACTTGGTAACTATGGCTACACCTTC,few,-,TRBV25-1,TRBJ1-2
CASSLERQSREQYF,TGTGCCAGCAGCTTGGAACGTCAGAGTCGCGAGCAGTACTTC,-,-,TRBV5-4,TRBJ2-7
CASSLGIRAAETQYF,TGCGCCAGCAGCCTGGGTATCAGGGCAGCGGAGACCCAGTACTTC,-,-,TRBV5-1,TRBJ2-5
CASSLTVLAKNIQYF,TGTGCCAGCAGCTTAACAGTACTAGCCAAAAACATTCAGTACTTC,-,-,TRBV7-9,TRBJ2-4